This T cell receptor (beta chain) was retrieved from a study of blood T cell repertoires in COVID-19. In its sample, this clone was seen once. Sequenced by immunoSEQ multiplex PCR; TCRdb stores in-frame clones only, minus some. The table lists 350,000 to 450,000 clones, around four fifths of them singletons. The CDR3 has 10 amino acids. V lost 6 bases, J lost 8 bases, and 10 bases lay in between. Germline V gene sequence: CDR1 DFQATT, CDR2 SNEGSKA (reference sequence). The chain recombines TRBV20-1 with TRBJ1-2; maybe TRBD1 (6 bases). This sequence originates from a woman aged 45-65 years who had recovered from COVID-19. Sequencing used PBMCs or T cells enriched from blood (not recorded which). CDR3 sequence reads: CSAHTGGYTF. The CDR3 nucleotides are TGCAGTGCCCACACAGGGGGCTACACCTTC.